The 23 T cell receptor beta chains below come from one sample, sequenced in a study of T cell repertoires in cytomegalovirus infection. The antigens for these receptors are not known. TCRdb used MiXCR to reprocess the reads, holding one entry per CDR3 protein. The sample lists a few hundred thousand distinct CDR3 sequences, about 29% occurring once. The sample consisted of cultured PBMCs, taken from culture after CMV antigen stimulation. The receptor source for this set is a human donor in good health (CMV status not recorded). Some clones in this sample may be carry-over from other donors' samples.

The CDR3 is CASSFREAGYTF. The CDR3 coding sequence is TGTGCCAGCAGTTTCAGGGAAGCTGGCTACACCTTC. The chain is built from TRBV12-3 or TRBV12-4 and TRBJ1-2; tentatively, D is TRBD1 (5 bases). This CDR3 spans 12 amino acids. The V end was cut by 3 bases, the J end by 7 bases, with 9 bases between.

A few counts support this clonotype. This rearrangement joins TRBV15 to TRBJ2-7, with D unclear. The ends were cut back, 6 bases at V and 4 bases at J, with 16 bases in the middle. The V gene's germline CDR1 is LNHNV and CDR2 YYDKDF (reference sequence). This CDR3 is built from 14 residues. The CDR3 sequence is CATSPDKGPYEQYF. Here the CDR3 DNA reads TGTGCCACCAGTCCTGACAAGGGTCCTTACGAGCAGTACTTC.

The chain joins TRBV12-3 or TRBV12-4 to TRBJ2-7; D is unresolved. This CDR3 comprises 14 residues. Trimming pared 3 bases from V and 1 base from J, leaving 10 bases between. The chain's CDR3 is CASSFSPSSYEQYF. The CDR3 region has the DNA TGTGCCAGCAGTTTTTCCCCATCGTCCTACGAGCAGTACTTC.

The V and J genes are TRBV19 and TRBJ2-7; D call uncertain. This CDR3 has 14 amino acids. V gave up 5 bases and J gave up 2 bases, with 13 bases separating them. Germline V lookup: CDR1 LNHDA, CDR2 SQIVND (reference sequence). In DNA form, the CDR3 reads TGTGCCAGTAGTTCCCGGGCCCTACCCTACGAGCAGTACTTC. As protein: CASSSRALPYEQYF.

The V and J genes are TRBV7-2 and TRBJ2-5; D is perhaps TRBD2 (5 bases). Germline CDR1 SGHTA, CDR2 FQGNSA. The CDR3 consists of 13 residues. Trimming cost V 1 base and J 3 bases, with 6 bases left between them. CDR3 sequence: CASSLGEKETQYF. In nucleotides, the CDR3 is TGTGCCAGCAGCTTAGGGGAGAAAGAGACCCAGTACTTC.

The chain uses TRBV7-8 and TRBJ2-3; TRBD2 aligns across 9 bases. From germline, CDR1 is SGHVS and CDR2 FQNEAQ. The trim removed 5 bases at V and 5 bases at J, leaving 14 bases unmatched. The CDR3 has 17 amino acids. The CDR3 loop is CASSLFGGGGAGDTQYF. In DNA form, the CDR3 reads TGTGCCAGCAGCCTATTCGGTGGCGGGGGGGCCGGAGATACGCAGTATTTT.

Ten or more counts support this clonotype. The genes are TRBV7-2 and TRBJ2-3; 7 nucleotides agree with TRBD1. The CDR3 loop spans 15 amino acids. V lost 3 bases and J lost 1; bases outside the gene matches: 4. Germline-derived CDR1 and CDR2 are SGHTA and FQGNSA. Here the CDR3 DNA reads TGTGCCAGCAGCTTTAAGGGGGCCGGCACAGATACGCAGTATTTT. Translation gives CASSFKGAGTDTQYF.

This clonotype occurred a few times. The chain couples TRBV6-1 to TRBJ2-5; no definite D call. Germline CDR1 and CDR2: MNHNS and SASEGT. The CDR3 has 15 residues. Trimming took 4 bases from V and 4 from J, leaving 16 bases between them. Written as DNA, the CDR3 is TGTGCCAGCAGTGCAGGCGAACTCCCACGAGAGACCCAGTACTTC. Translation: CASSAGELPRETQYF.

This clonotype was counted only a few times. The rearrangement joins TRBV28 to TRBJ2-7; TRBD2 aligns across 11 bases. This CDR3 has 15 amino acids. J gave up 7 bases and V 4 bases, and 9 bases lay outside the gene matches. Germline CDR1 and CDR2: MDHEN and SYDVKM. CDR3 coding DNA: TGTGCCAGCAGTTCCGAGACTAGCGGGATGGGTGAGCAGTACTTC. Its protein product is CASSSETSGMGEQYF.

This chain links TRBV20-1 with TRBJ2-7; D is unresolved. The V end lost 5 bases, the J end lost 3 bases, and 11 bases lay between the germline ends. This CDR3 is built from 12 residues. Germline assignment: CDR1 DFQATT and CDR2 SNEGSKA (reference sequence). Here the CDR3 DNA reads TGCAGTGCTCCCGAGCCTGTCTACGAGCAGTACTTC. This codes for CSAPEPVYEQYF.

This clonotype was seen once. The chain recombines TRBV4-1 with TRBJ2-7; 11 positions match TRBD2. The CDR3 has 16 residues. Germline CDR1 is MGHRA and CDR2 is YSYEKL. The junction had 9 bases not matched to a gene; V was cut back by 4 bases and J by 4 bases. The CDR3 DNA reads as TGCGCCAGCAGCCCCAGTGGGCTAGCGGGAGGTTACGAGCAGTACTTC. It encodes CASSPSGLAGGYEQYF.

The table lists this clonotype with many counts. This chain links TRBV7-8 with TRBJ2-1; TRBD2 is a possible D gene (5 bases). Germline V gene lookup returns CDR1 SGHVS and CDR2 FQNEAQ. The ends were cut back, 3 bases at V and 8 bases at J, with 11 bases in the middle. CDR3 length: 13 amino acids. CDR3 sequence reads: CASSFSGNYEQFF. Written as DNA, the CDR3 is TGTGCCAGCAGCTTCTCCGGGAACTATGAGCAGTTCTTC.

V gene TRBV4-2 combines with J gene TRBJ2-4; D is ambiguous. CDR1 is LGHNA, CDR2 YNFKEQ, per germline. The CDR3 contains 15 residues. The ends were cut back, 0 bases at V and 0 bases at J, with 6 bases in the middle. CDR3 coding DNA: TGTGCCAGCAGCCAAGAGGTAATAGCCAAAAACATTCAGTACTTC. Translation: CASSQEVIAKNIQYF.

The chain employs TRBV20-1 and TRBJ2-7; 7 bases map to TRBD1. The CDR3 length is 12 residues. Germline lookup yields CDR1 DFQATT and CDR2 SNEGSKA (reference sequence). J was trimmed by 3 bases and V by 8 bases; bases with no gene match: 7. CDR3 amino acids: CSTRTGDYEQYF. In DNA, the CDR3 is TGCAGTACTCGTACAGGGGACTACGAGCAGTACTTC.

This clonotype was detected ten times or more. The rearrangement links TRBV7-6 to TRBJ2-2, with no clear D. The V end lost 0 bases, the J end lost 3 bases, and 2 bases lay between the germline ends. The CDR3 is 13 residues long. Germline lookup yields CDR1 SGHVS and CDR2 FNYEAQ. The CDR3: CASSLADTGELFF. In nucleotides, the CDR3 is TGTGCCAGCAGCTTAGCGGACACCGGGGAGCTGTTTTTT.

In its sample, this clonotype was seen a few times. This chain connects TRBV7-3 to TRBJ2-1; 11 bases are a match to TRBD2. The CDR3 runs 15 residues. V was clipped by 5 bases and J by 7 bases; unmatched bases: 7. Germline CDR1 SGHTA, CDR2 FQGTGA. Here the CDR3 DNA reads TGTGCCAGCAGCCTATTACTAGCGGGAGCTAATGAGCAGTTCTTC. Translated: CASSLLLAGANEQFF.

This clonotype was counted only a few times. This chain links TRBV28 with TRBJ1-5, with a tentative D call TRBD1 (5 bases). The germline V and J ends were trimmed by 8 bases and 2 bases, with 13 bases remaining between them. The CDR3 length is 14 residues. Germline assignment: CDR1 MDHEN and CDR2 SYDVKM. For the CDR3, the DNA is TGTGCCAGCTACTGGGGGGTGGGCAATCAGCCCCAGCATTTT. Its translation: CASYWGVGNQPQHF.

This clonotype was seen ten or more times. The chain couples TRBV12-3 or TRBV12-4 to TRBJ1-4; possible D gene TRBD1, 6 bases. The CDR3 runs 16 residues. Trimming cost V 6 bases and J 7 bases, with 21 bases left between them. The CDR3 region is CASSPRDTKDSEKLFF. The CDR3 nucleotides are TGTGCCAGCAGCCCTCGGGACACCAAAGATAGTGAAAAACTGTTTTTT.

This sequence joins TRBV5-1 and TRBJ2-5, with D uncertain. Germline CDR1 and CDR2: SGHRS and YFSETQ. The CDR3 runs to 13 residues. V gave up 2 bases and J gave up 3 bases, with 8 bases separating them. The CDR3 sequence is CASSLRVEETQYF. DNA of the CDR3: TGCGCCAGCAGCTTAAGGGTTGAAGAGACCCAGTACTTC.

The J gene is TRBJ1-6, the V gene TRBV24-1, with 8 bases that match TRBD1. The CDR3 is made up of 15 amino acids. V lost 4 bases to trimming and J lost 8 bases; unmatched junction nucleotides: 6. Germline CDR1 reads KGHDR; CDR2 reads SFDVKD. CDR3 sequence reads: CATSDPDRADSPLHF. For the CDR3, the DNA is TGTGCCACCAGTGACCCGGACAGGGCCGATTCACCCCTCCACTTT.

This clonotype was picked up one time. The chain combines TRBV6-8 with TRBJ1-1, with 8 bases lining up with TRBD1. The CDR3 consists of 14 residues. V lost 5 bases and J lost 1; bases outside the gene matches: 3. Germline lookup yields CDR1 MNHGY and CDR2 SAAAGT. The CDR3 bases are TGTGCCAGCAGTGGACAGGGCGGGAACACTGAAGCTTTCTTT. Its translation: CASSGQGGNTEAFF.

This clonotype came up a few times. The V and J genes are TRBV7-9 and TRBJ1-2; no clear D gene. There are 14 residues in the CDR3. Trimming took 3 bases from V and 5 from J, leaving 13 bases between them. CDR1 SEHNR and CDR2 FQNEAQ come from the germline V gene (reference sequence). CDR3 sequence (DNA): TGTGCCAGCAGCTTCATAGGGAGTCGGTATGGCTACACCTTC. It yields the protein CASSFIGSRYGYTF.

This clonotype was seen more than once but under ten times. This sequence joins TRBV5-5 and TRBJ1-2; D is unresolved. V gave up 1 base and J gave up 6 bases, with 10 bases separating them. Germline V gives CDR1 SGHKS, CDR2 YYEKEE (reference sequence). The CDR3 spans 13 residues. This CDR3 is CASSLMSSDGYTF. The CDR3 DNA is TGTGCCAGCAGCTTGATGAGTTCAGATGGCTACACCTTC.